Below, 6 T cell receptor beta chains from the same sample are listed, as sequenced in a study of blood T cells in healthy people across ages. The use of a sample-barcoded 5' primer and a J-beta primer mix characterized a second PCR of roughly 6 to 12 cycles. In TCRdb, the 5' RACE reads were re-called with MiXCR into one record per CDR3 protein. The table records under 1,000,000 distinct CDR3 sequences, around 36% of them present only once. Input material: blood. These receptor sequences come from a man aged 18-30 years in good health.

This clonotype has only a few counts. The chain recombines TRBV25-1 with TRBJ2-7, with D possibly called TRBD1 or TRBD2 (6 bases each). CDR1 MGHDK and CDR2 SYGVNS come from the germline V gene. This CDR3 is 13 amino acids long. Trimming stripped 7 bases from V and 4 bases from J, with 14 bases between. The CDR3 DNA reads as TGTGCCAGCACCCCGGGGGCGGCTTACGAGCAGTACTTC. It is translated as CASTPGAAYEQYF.

This clonotype has more than one count but fewer than ten. The V and J genes are TRBV7-9 and TRBJ2-1, with D uncertain. The J call may be mistaken, given a closer DNA end match to TRBJ2-7. Germline V gives CDR1 SEHNR, CDR2 FQNEAQ (reference sequence). The CDR3 is 15 residues long. The CDR3 reads CASSLGHVSYNEQYF. The CDR3 DNA is TGTGCCAGCAGCTTAGGACATGTCTCCTACAATGAGCAGTACTTC.

The rearrangement uses TRBV7-7 and TRBJ2-3; TRBD1 might be the D (5 bases). The CDR3 has 13 amino acids. The germline V and J ends were trimmed by 5 bases and 5 bases, with 11 bases remaining between them. The germline gives CDR1 SSHAT, CDR2 FNYEAQ (reference sequence). CDR3 protein: CASSPGPGDTQYF. The CDR3 bases are TGTGCCAGCAGCCCAGGGCCCGGAGATACGCAGTATTTT.

This clonotype showed up just a few times. J is TRBJ2-3 and V is TRBV13; 11 nucleotides line up with TRBD1. Germline CDR1 and CDR2: PRHDT and FYEKMQ (reference sequence). V trimming: 5 bases; J trimming: 6 bases; junction bases outside the gene matches: 7. The CDR3 length is 15 residues. CDR3 in amino acids: CASSPWTGGGDTQYF. DNA of the CDR3: TGTGCCAGCAGCCCTTGGACAGGGGGCGGCGATACGCAGTATTTT.

This clonotype has only a few counts. The rearrangement uses TRBV6-6 and TRBJ2-7; 8 bases match TRBD1. CDR3 size: 15 residues. The germline gives CDR1 MNHNY, CDR2 SVGAGI (reference sequence). V lost 6 bases to trimming and J lost 2 bases; unmatched junction nucleotides: 9. The CDR3 reads CASSPRQGNAYEQYF. CDR3 coding DNA: TGTGCCAGCAGCCCCAGACAGGGGAATGCCTACGAGCAGTACTTC.

This clonotype was observed at least ten times. V usage is TRBV12-3 or TRBV12-4 and J usage is TRBJ2-7; D ambiguous. The V and J ends lost 5 bases and 6 bases respectively, with 11 bases between them. The CDR3 totals 12 residues. The CDR3 bases are TGTGCCAGCAGTGTGGGTTTTGCCGAGCAGTACTTC. Translating it yields CASSVGFAEQYF.